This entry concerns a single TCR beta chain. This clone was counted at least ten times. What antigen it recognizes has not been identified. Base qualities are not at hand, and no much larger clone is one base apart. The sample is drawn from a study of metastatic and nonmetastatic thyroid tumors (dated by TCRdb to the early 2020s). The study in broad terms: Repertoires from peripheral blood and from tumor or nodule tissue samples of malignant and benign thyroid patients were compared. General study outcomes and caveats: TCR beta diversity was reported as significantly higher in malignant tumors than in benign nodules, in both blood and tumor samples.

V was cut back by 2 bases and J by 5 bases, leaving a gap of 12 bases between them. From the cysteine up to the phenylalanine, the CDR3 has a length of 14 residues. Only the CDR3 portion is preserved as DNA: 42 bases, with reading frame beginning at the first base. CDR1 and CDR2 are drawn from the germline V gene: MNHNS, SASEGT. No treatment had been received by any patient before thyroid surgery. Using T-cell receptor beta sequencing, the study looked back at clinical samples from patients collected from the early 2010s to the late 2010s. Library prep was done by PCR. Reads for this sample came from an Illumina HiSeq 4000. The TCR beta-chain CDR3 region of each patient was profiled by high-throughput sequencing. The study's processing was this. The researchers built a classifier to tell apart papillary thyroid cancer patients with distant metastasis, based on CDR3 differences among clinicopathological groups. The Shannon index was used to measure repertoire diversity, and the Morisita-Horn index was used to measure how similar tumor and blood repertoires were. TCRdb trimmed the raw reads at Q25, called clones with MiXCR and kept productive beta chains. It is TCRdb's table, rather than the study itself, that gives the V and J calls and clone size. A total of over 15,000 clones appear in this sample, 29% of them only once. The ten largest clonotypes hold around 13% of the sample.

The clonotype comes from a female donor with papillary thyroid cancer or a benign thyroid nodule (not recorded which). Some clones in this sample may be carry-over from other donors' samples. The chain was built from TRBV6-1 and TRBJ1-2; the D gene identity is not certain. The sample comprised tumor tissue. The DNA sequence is TGTGCCAGCAGTGAACTGGGAACGGGGTATGGCTACACCTTC. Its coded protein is CASSELGTGYGYTF.